This T cell receptor (beta chain) originates from a study of T cells in tuberculosis. Study overall: A South African cohort included IGRA-negative adolescents, latently infected IGRA-positive adolescents and adults with active tuberculosis.

The data were produced by immunoSEQ multiplex PCR, yet TCRdb's version contains in-frame clones alone and is incomplete. The top ten clones hold 1.1% to 1.5% of a sample with about 50,000 clones, about 95% of them seen once. CDR3 length: 15 amino acids. Germline-derived CDR1 and CDR2 are MDHEN and SYDVKM. V shed 6 bases and J 5 bases; nucleotides not matched to a gene: 9. Study results and limitations: Active tuberculosis cases were adults; controls were adolescents.

Remarks on this clone: The antigen is not known.

Specified time point: new active TB diagnosis, blood taken before or within 7 days of starting treatment. The rearrangement uses TRBV28 and TRBJ1-2; 10 nucleotides agree with TRBD1. The TCR comes from an adult with tuberculosis. The sequenced sample was PBMCs, obtained at tuberculosis diagnosis. In DNA form, the CDR3 reads TGTGCCAGCAGACAAGCCCGGGACAGGGGTTATGGCTACACCTTC. This codes for CASRQARDRGYGYTF.